This T cell receptor beta chain came from a study of T-cell memory formation after mild COVID-19. Study findings and constraints: CD4+ contracting clones were found mainly in CM and EM, and CD8+ ones in EMRA.

Barcoded TCR alpha and TCR beta cDNA libraries with UMIs came from 5'RACE using constant-segment primers. MiXCR, run by TCRdb on the 5' RACE reads, gives a single entry per CDR3 protein. Of about 110,000 distinct CDR3 sequences in the sample, around 17% were seen once. The CDR3 is made up of 16 amino acids. J lost 4 bases, V lost 2 bases, and 8 bases had no gene match. Germline V gene lookup returns CDR1 SGHRS and CDR2 YFSETQ. Notes on this clonotype: The antigen is unknown.

Sequences were obtained from PBMCs or a T cell subset sorted from them (not recorded which). The chain has TRBV5-1 and TRBJ2-1, with 8 bases fitting TRBD1. The clonotype comes from a man aged 18 to 29 who had mild COVID-19 (a few samples of this study predate the infection). Cell type and time point are not known. The chain's CDR3 is CASSLETGVRYNEQFF. CDR3 sequence (DNA): TGCGCCAGCAGCTTAGAGACAGGGGTTCGATACAATGAGCAGTTCTTC. Looking up the rest from reference TRBV5-1 and TRBJ2-1 gives the full variable domain: KAGVTQTPRYLIKTRGQQVTLSCSPISGHRSVSWYQQTPGQGLQFLFEYFSETQRNKGNFPGRFSGRQFSNSRSEMNVSTLELGDSALYLCASSLETGVRYNEQFFGPGTRLTVL.